A single TCR beta chain is shown here with its context. Its antigen is still unknown. One junction end does not reproduce the germline sequence, and a read error may be involved. CDR3 length: 13 amino acids. CDR1 SQVTM and CDR2 ANQGSEA come from the germline V gene. The sample is drawn from a study of tumor-infiltrating lymphocytes in primary liver carcinoma. At the level of the study: Roughly 3.5 to 8 million productive TCRbeta reads came from each sample, comparable across tissue types. Study findings and constraints: Found in all five tumor regions were only about 7.5-25% of top clones. Tumors significantly exceeded blood in top-250-clone fraction (p = 0.039).

Bulk tissue was left unsorted, and RNA and DNA were co-extracted from 20-30 mg of it. A constant-region primer primed TCR beta cDNA synthesis from roughly 500 ng of total RNA. Amplification in three nested multiplex PCR rounds with slightly modified ARM-PCR gave rise to TCR beta libraries. The study ran its first two PCR rounds for 9 to 10 cycles each, using TRBV1-TRBV30 forward primers and a C-beta reverse primer. TCRdb independently ran MiXCR on the multiplex PCR reads; one entry per CDR3 protein. The repertoire holds fewer than 90,000 distinct CDR3 sequences, with 72% as singletons. This chain connects TRBV29-1 to TRBJ2-3; the D gene is possibly TRBD2 (5 bases). Input material: liver tumor tissue from sampling region 1. The subset was: tumor region T1, superior pole. This TCR was sampled from a man aged 40-49 years with primary liver carcinoma and hepatitis B virus infection. The CDR3 nucleotides read TGTAGCGTTGGCCCACCAGGCATAGATACGCAGTATTTT. Its translation: CSVGPPGIDTQYF.